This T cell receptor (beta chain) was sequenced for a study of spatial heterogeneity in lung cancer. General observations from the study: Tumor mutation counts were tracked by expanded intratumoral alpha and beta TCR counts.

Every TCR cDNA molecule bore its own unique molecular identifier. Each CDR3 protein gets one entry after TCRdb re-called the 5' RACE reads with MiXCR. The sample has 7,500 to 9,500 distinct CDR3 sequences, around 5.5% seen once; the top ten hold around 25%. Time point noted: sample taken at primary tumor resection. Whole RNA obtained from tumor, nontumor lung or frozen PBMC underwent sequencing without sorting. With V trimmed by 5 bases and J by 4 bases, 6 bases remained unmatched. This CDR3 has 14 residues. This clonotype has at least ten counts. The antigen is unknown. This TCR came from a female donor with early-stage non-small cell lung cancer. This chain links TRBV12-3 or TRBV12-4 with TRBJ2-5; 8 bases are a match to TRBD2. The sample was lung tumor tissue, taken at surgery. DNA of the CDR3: TGTGCCAGCAGTCCGGCCGGGAGGGGAGAGACCCAGTACTTC. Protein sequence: CASSPAGRGETQYF.